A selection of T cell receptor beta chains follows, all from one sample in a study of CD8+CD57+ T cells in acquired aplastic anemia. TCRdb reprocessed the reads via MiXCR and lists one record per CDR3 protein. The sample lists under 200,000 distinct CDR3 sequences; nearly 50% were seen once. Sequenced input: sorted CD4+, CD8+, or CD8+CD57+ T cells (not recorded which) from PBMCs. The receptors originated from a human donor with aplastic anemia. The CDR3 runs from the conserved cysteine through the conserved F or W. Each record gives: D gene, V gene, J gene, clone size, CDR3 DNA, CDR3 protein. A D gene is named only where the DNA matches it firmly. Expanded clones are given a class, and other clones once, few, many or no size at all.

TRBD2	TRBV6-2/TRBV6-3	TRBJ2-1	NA	TGTGCCAGCATGAGGACTAGCGGGACCCATGAGCAGTTCTTC	CASMRTSGTHEQFF
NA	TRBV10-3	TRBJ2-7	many	TGTGCGGCCAAAAGGGGGGAGGCAGGCACCTACGAGCAGTACTTC	CAAKRGEAGTYEQYF
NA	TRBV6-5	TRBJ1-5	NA	TGTGCCAGCAGTTTATTCGCGTATAGCAATCAGCCCCAGCATTTT	CASSLFAYSNQPQHF
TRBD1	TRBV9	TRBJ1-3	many	TGTGCCAGCAGCGTAGGGGACAGGGAGGGAAACACCATATATTTT	CASSVGDREGNTIYF
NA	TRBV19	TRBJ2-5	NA	TGTGCCAGTAGTATACGCCGGGACTACCAAGAGACCCAGTACTTC	CASSIRRDYQETQYF
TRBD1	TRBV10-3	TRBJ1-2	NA	TGTGCCATCAGCCCCGGGACAGTTTATGGCTACACCTTC	CAISPGTVYGYTF
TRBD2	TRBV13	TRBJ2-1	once	TGTGCCAGCAGCTTAAGGACTAGCGGGAGGTTCCACAATGAGCAGCTCTTC	CASSLRTSGRFHNEQLF
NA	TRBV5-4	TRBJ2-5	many	TGTGCCAGCAGCTTTGAGGCGACCGGGGGCGGGGAGACCCAGTACTTC	CASSFEATGGGETQYF
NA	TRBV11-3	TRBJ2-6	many	TGTGCCAGCAGCCCCTGGGACACCCACTCTGGGGCCAACGTCCTGACTTTC	CASSPWDTHSGANVLTF
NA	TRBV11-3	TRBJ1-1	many	TGTGCCAGCAGACGGGACTCGCAGAACACTGAAGCTTTCTTT	CASRRDSQNTEAFF
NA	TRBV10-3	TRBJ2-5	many	TGTGCCATCAGGAACTCTAGCGTACAAGAGACCCAGTACTTC	CAIRNSSVQETQYF
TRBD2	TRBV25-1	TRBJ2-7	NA	TGTGCCAGCAAAATAACTAGCGGGGGATCCTACGAGCAGTACTTC	CASKITSGGSYEQYF
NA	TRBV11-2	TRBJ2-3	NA	TGTGCCAGCAACCCAACAAGAGTCCCCACAGATACGCAGTATTTT	CASNPTRVPTDTQYF
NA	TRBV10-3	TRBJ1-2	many	TGTGCCATCGGGGCTGGCTATGGCTACACCTTC	CAIGAGYGYTF
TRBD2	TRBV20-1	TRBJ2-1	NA	TGCAGTGCGAAGGAAGCGGGAGGTAGGAGGCAGTTCTTC	CSAKEAGGRRQFF
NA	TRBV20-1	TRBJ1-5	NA	TGCAGTGCCAATATGCAGGGTAACCAGCCCCAGCATTTT	CSANMQGNQPQHF
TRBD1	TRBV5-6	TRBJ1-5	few	TGTGCCAGCAGCTTCCTAAATCCCGGGACAGGCCGCAATCAGCCCCAGCATTTT	CASSFLNPGTGRNQPQHF
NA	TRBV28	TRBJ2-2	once	TGTGCCAGCAGTCCCATTCTTGGGGGAGAACGCTCCGGGGAGCTGTTTTTT	CASSPILGGERSGELFF
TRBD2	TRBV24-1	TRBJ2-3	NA	TGTGCCACCAGTGACCCAAGGACTAGAACAGATACGCAGTATTTT	CATSDPRTRTDTQYF
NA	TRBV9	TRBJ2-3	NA	TGTGCCAGCGGGGGCGATACGCAGTATTTT	CASGGDTQYF
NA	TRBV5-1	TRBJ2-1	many	TGCGCCAGCAGAGGGGGAGACGGGATAAGTGGCAATGAGCAGTTCTTC	CASRGGDGISGNEQFF
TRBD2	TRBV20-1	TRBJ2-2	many	TGCAGTGCTAGAGCTAGCGGGAGAAGGACCGGGGAGCTGTTTTTT	CSARASGRRTGELFF
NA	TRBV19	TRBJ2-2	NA	TGTGCCAGTAGTCGGGGCACCGGGGAGCTGTTTTTT	CASSRGTGELFF